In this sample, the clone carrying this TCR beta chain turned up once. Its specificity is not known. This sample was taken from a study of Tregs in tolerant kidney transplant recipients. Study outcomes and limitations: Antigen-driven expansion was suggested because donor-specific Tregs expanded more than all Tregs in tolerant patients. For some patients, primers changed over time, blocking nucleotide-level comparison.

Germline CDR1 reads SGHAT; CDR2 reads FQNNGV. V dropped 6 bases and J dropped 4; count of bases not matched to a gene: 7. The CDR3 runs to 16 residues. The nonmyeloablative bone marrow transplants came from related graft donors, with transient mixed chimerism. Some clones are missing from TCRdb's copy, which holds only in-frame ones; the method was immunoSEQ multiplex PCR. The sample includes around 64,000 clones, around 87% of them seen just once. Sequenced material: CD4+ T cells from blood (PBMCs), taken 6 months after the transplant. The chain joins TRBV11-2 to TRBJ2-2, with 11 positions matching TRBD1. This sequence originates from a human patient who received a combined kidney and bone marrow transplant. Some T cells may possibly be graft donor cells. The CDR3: CASRPTGTGGTGELFF. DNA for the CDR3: TGTGCCAGCAGGCCCACCGGGACAGGGGGCACCGGGGAGCTGTTTTTT.